The rows below give T cell receptor beta chains drawn from one sample of a study of blood T cells in healthy people across ages. TCRdb reanalysed the 5' RACE reads using MiXCR and keeps one entry per CDR3 protein. The table lists fewer than 950,000 distinct CDR3 sequences, less than 70% of them singletons, with under 50% in the top ten. The sequenced sample was blood. These receptors were taken from a man older than 75 in good health. Both conserved end residues are part of each CDR3. A D gene is named only where the DNA matches it firmly. Clone size, where shown, is once, few, many, or a class for clones that have expanded.

v_gene	d_gene	j_gene	abundance	CDR3aa	CDR3nt
TRBV2	NA	TRBJ2-1	NA	CASGRLTQGQQFF	TGTGCCAGCGGACGCTTAACGCAGGGGCAGCAGTTCTTC
TRBV7-2	TRBD2	TRBJ2-1	many	CASSLPGGGRDNEQFF	TGTGCCAGCAGCTTACCCGGGGGCGGGAGGGACAATGAGCAGTTCTTC
TRBV10-3	NA	TRBJ2-7	NA	CAIRGSSGEQYF	TGTGCCATCAGGGGGTCGAGCGGCGAGCAGTACTTC
TRBV29-1	NA	TRBJ2-1	few	CSVPRGSYNEQFF	TGCAGCGTCCCCAGGGGCTCCTACAATGAGCAGTTCTTC
TRBV18	TRBD1	TRBJ2-7	NA	CASSPTGGSEQYF	TGTGCCAGCTCACCTACAGGGGGCAGCGAGCAGTACTTC
TRBV5-1	TRBD2	TRBJ2-7	NA	CASYSGSPSYEQYF	TGCGCCAGTTATAGCGGGAGCCCCTCCTACGAGCAGTACTTC
TRBV7-9	TRBD1	TRBJ1-4	NA	CASSETGGDEKLFF	TGTGCCAGCAGCGAAACAGGGGGTGATGAAAAACTGTTTTTT
TRBV18	TRBD1	TRBJ1-1	NA	CASSQGQYTEAFF	TGTGCCAGCTCACAGGGACAGTACACTGAAGCTTTCTTT
TRBV4-1	TRBD2	TRBJ2-7	NA	CASSLGLAGGMDEQYF	TGCGCCAGCAGCCTCGGACTAGCGGGAGGTATGGACGAGCAGTACTTC
TRBV7-2	TRBD2	TRBJ2-1	NA	CASRQGREAGRSYNKQFF	TGTGCCAGCAGGCAGGGGCGGGAGGCTGGTCGCTCCTACAATAAGCAGTTCTTC
TRBV9	NA	TRBJ2-3	NA	CASSAAPDDTQYF	TGTGCCAGCAGCGCCGCCCCGGATGATACGCAGTATTTT
TRBV6-2/TRBV6-3	TRBD1	TRBJ2-7	NA	CASSRLGQTFPAEQYF	TGTGCCAGCAGCCGACTGGGACAGACCTTCCCCGCCGAGCAGTACTTC
TRBV5-1	NA	TRBJ2-5	many	CASSLGGQETQYF	TGTGCCAGCAGCTTAGGAGGCCAAGAGACCCAGTACTTC
TRBV27	NA	TRBJ1-2	NA	CASSHTNDYSPNNYGYTF	TGTGCCAGCAGTCACACGAATGATTACAGCCCTAATAACTATGGCTACACCTTC
TRBV5-1	NA	TRBJ2-1	NA	CASSLEPGRRNEQFF	TGCGCCAGCAGCTTGGAACCAGGGAGACGGAATGAGCAGTTCTTC
TRBV28	NA	TRBJ2-1	few	CASSLEEAAGQFF	TGTGCCAGCAGTTTAGAAGAAGCGGCGGGGCAGTTCTTC
TRBV20-1	NA	TRBJ1-6	NA	CSARDDGRTSSYNSPLHF	TGCAGTGCTAGAGATGACGGCAGGACGAGCTCCTATAATTCACCCCTCCACTTT
TRBV11-2	NA	TRBJ2-7	NA	CVSSLVSGNSYEQYF	TGTGTCAGCAGCTTAGTTAGCGGAAACTCCTACGAGCAGTACTTC
TRBV20-1	NA	TRBJ2-1	NA	CSALSPGNEQFF	TGCAGTGCTCTGTCACCGGGAAATGAGCAGTTCTTC
TRBV7-2	NA	TRBJ1-2	few	CASSHTTGNYGYTF	TGTGCCAGCAGCCACACTACAGGGAACTATGGCTACACCTTC
TRBV10-3	NA	TRBJ2-1	few	CATRTGPNNEQFF	TGTGCCACCCGCACGGGGCCAAACAATGAGCAGTTCTTC
TRBV20-1	NA	TRBJ2-7	few	CSARGDHATLYEQYF	TGCAGTGCTAGGGGTGACCACGCAACTCTTTACGAGCAGTACTTC
TRBV4-2	TRBD2	TRBJ2-7	NA	CASSPGLAEGGEQYF	TGTGCCAGCAGCCCGGGACTAGCGGAGGGGGGTGAGCAGTACTTC
TRBV20-1	NA	TRBJ1-2	few	CSARQTGGYTF	TGCAGTGCTAGACAGACTGGTGGCTACACCTTC
TRBV15	NA	TRBJ1-2	NA	CATSRGITGGYTF	TGTGCCACCAGCAGAGGGATCACGGGCGGCTACACCTTC
TRBV29-1	NA	TRBJ2-3	few	CSVMPGVGSSAYF	TGCAGCGTCATGCCCGGGGTCGGGTCTTCCGCGTATTTT
TRBV25-1	TRBD1	TRBJ1-4	NA	CASSAATGANEKLFF	TGTGCCAGCAGTGCCGCGACAGGGGCAAATGAAAAACTGTTTTTT
TRBV14	TRBD2	TRBJ2-5	NA	CASSRPAGVEETQYF	TGTGCCAGCAGCCGGCCGGCGGGGGTAGAAGAGACCCAGTACTTC
TRBV29-1	TRBD2	TRBJ2-3	few	CSAELAWEHRYAYF	TGCAGCGCAGAACTAGCGTGGGAGCACAGATACGCGTATTTT
TRBV7-9	TRBD2	TRBJ2-5	NA	CASSLGDRGGRETQYF	TGTGCCAGCAGCTTAGGAGACCGGGGGGGACGAGAGACCCAGTACTTC
TRBV5-1	TRBD1	TRBJ2-3	NA	CASSFLPGTGGYSSTDTQYF	TGCGCCAGCAGCTTCTTACCCGGGACAGGGGGCTATAGTAGCACAGATACGCAGTATTTT
TRBV7-9	NA	TRBJ1-4	once	CASSFIRDLQSEKLFF	TGTGCCAGCAGCTTTATTAGAGACCTGCAAAGCGAAAAGCTGTTTTTT
TRBV6-5	NA	TRBJ1-4	NA	CASSYGLGGGEKLFF	TGTGCCAGCAGTTACGGTTTGGGAGGGGGTGAAAAACTGTTTTTT
TRBV7-9	NA	TRBJ2-2	NA	CASSLVKGNTGELFF	TGTGCCAGCAGCTTAGTGAAGGGGAACACCGGGGAGCTGTTTTTT
TRBV10-3	TRBD2	TRBJ2-1	few	CATGRGVQEQFF	TGTGCCACCGGGCGGGGGGTCCAGGAGCAGTTCTTC
TRBV10-3	TRBD1	TRBJ2-1	NA	CASHQGVDNEQFF	TGTGCCTCGCATCAGGGGGTGGACAATGAGCAGTTCTTC
TRBV29-1	TRBD2	TRBJ2-1	few	CSAQRGSSYNEQFF	TGCAGCGCCCAGCGGGGGAGCTCCTACAATGAGCAGTTCTTC
TRBV20-1	TRBD2	TRBJ2-4	NA	CSARDPAGAGNIQYF	TGCAGTGCTAGAGATCCGGCGGGAGCGGGCAACATTCAGTACTTC
TRBV5-1	NA	TRBJ2-7	NA	CASSSGPGRSGDEQYF	TGCGCCAGCAGCTCAGGGCCTGGACGGTCCGGCGACGAGCAGTACTTC
TRBV9	TRBD2	TRBJ2-1	NA	CASSVGGLGYNEQFF	TGTGCCAGCAGCGTAGGGGGACTAGGGTACAATGAGCAGTTCTTC
TRBV21-1	NA	TRBJ2-3	NA	CASSLKVSGLAGNRYAYF	TGTGCCAGCAGCCTAAAGGTCTCCGGACTAGCGGGAAACAGATACGCGTATTTT
TRBV12-5	NA	TRBJ1-2	few	CASGPPYGYTF	TGTGCTAGTGGACCACCCTATGGCTACACCTTC
TRBV20-1	TRBD2	TRBJ2-5	NA	CSARSDTSGAETQYF	TGCAGTGCTAGATCCGATACTAGCGGCGCAGAGACCCAGTACTTC
TRBV7-2	NA	TRBJ2-5	NA	CASSLVGGIETQYF	TGTGCCAGCAGCTTAGTGGGGGGAATAGAGACCCAGTACTTC
TRBV3-1	NA	TRBJ2-5	NA	CASSQYPGFLTQYF	TGTGCCAGCAGCCAATACCCCGGTTTTTTAACCCAGTACTTC
TRBV10-3	NA	TRBJ2-7	few	CAITQNRDTYEQYF	TGTGCCATCACCCAGAACAGGGACACCTACGAGCAGTACTTC
TRBV25-1	NA	TRBJ2-3	few	CASQREMAQYF	TGTGCCAGCCAAAGAGAGATGGCGCAGTATTTT
TRBV7-4	TRBD1	TRBJ1-1	few	CASSTQTTRRQGGWDTEAFF	TGTGCCAGCAGCACACAGACGACCAGAAGACAGGGGGGTTGGGACACTGAAGCTTTCTTT
TRBV20-1	NA	TRBJ2-1	NA	CSATSYNEQFF	TGCAGTGCTACGTCTTACAATGAGCAGTTCTTC
TRBV6-5	NA	TRBJ1-2	NA	CASSYSRAANYGYTF	TGTGCCAGCAGTTACTCGAGGGCGGCTAACTATGGCTACACCTTC
TRBV6-5	NA	TRBJ1-1	NA	CASSTRTGYTEAFF	TGTGCCAGCAGTACCCGAACAGGGTACACTGAGGCTTTCTTT
TRBV7-3	TRBD1	TRBJ1-2	NA	CASSSGQGSTYGYTF	TGTGCCAGCAGCTCAGGACAGGGTAGTACCTATGGCTACACCTTC
TRBV9	NA	TRBJ1-1	NA	CACSSSGGVNTEAFF	TGTGCCTGCAGCTCGTCTGGAGGGGTGAACACTGAAGCTTTCTTT
TRBV7-2	NA	TRBJ1-5	NA	CASGLASGGNQPQHF	TGTGCCAGCGGCTTAGCGTCAGGGGGCAATCAGCCCCAGCATTTT
TRBV6-5	NA	TRBJ2-4	NA	CASSYTVGNIQYF	TGTGCCAGCAGTTACACCGTGGGAAACATTCAGTACTTC
TRBV6-2/TRBV6-3	NA	TRBJ2-7	once	CATAEGGKAYEQYF	TGTGCGACAGCCGAGGGAGGCAAAGCCTACGAGCAGTACTTC
TRBV2	NA	TRBJ1-2	NA	CASSGQGIGGYTF	TGTGCCAGCAGTGGCCAGGGAATTGGTGGCTACACCTTC
TRBV4-1	NA	TRBJ2-5	NA	CASKSEGGSPNEQYF	TGCGCCAGCAAGAGCGAGGGGGGGTCCCCCAATGAGCAGTACTTC
TRBV11-2	NA	TRBJ2-5	NA	CASSLTGRFETQYF	TGTGCCAGCAGCTTGACAGGTAGATTTGAGACCCAGTACTTC